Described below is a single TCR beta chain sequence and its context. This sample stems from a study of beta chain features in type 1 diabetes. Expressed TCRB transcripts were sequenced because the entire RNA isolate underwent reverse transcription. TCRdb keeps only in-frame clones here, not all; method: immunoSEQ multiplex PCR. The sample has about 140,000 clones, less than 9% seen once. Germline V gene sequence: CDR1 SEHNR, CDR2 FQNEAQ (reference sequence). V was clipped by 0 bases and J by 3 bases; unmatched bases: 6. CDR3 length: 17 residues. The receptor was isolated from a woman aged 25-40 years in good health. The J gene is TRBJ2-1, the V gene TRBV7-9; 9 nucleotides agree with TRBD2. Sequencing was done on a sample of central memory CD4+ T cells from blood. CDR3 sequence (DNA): TGTGCCAGCAGCTTAGCGCGGGGACTAGCATTCTACAATGAGCAGTTCTTC. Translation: CASSLARGLAFYNEQFF.